A single sample gave rise to the 2 T cell receptor beta chains below, sequenced in a study of human T cells and chemical hapten exposure. Unfractionated whole blood yielded total RNA. TCRdb fed the 5' RACE reads into MiXCR, producing one record per CDR3 protein. The sample shows about 140,000 distinct CDR3 sequences, over 3.5% of them seen only once. These receptor sequences come from a female donor in good health.

The rearrangement links TRBV2 to TRBJ1-3; D may be TRBD1 (5 bases). V lost 4 bases to trimming and J lost 3 bases, with 10 bases between them. There are 14 residues in the CDR3. CDR1 and CDR2 from the germline V gene are SNHLY and FYNNEI. The DNA for the CDR3 is TGTGCCAGCAGTGCAGCCGGGGGTGGAAACACCATATATTTT. It yields the protein CASSAAGGGNTIYF. Full variable domain (missing parts from reference TRBV2 and TRBJ1-3): EPEVTQTPSHQVTQMGQEVILRCVPISNHLYFYWYRQILGQKVEFLVSFYNNEISEKSEIFDDQFSVERPDGSNFTLKIRSTKLEDSAMYFCASSAAGGGNTIYFGEGSWLTVV.

This clonotype was counted many times. The CDR3 spells CAISERDTHRGYTF. CDR3 DNA sequence: TGTGCCATCAGTGAAAGGGACACCCATAGAGGCTACACCTTC. This sequence joins TRBV10-3 and TRBJ1-2, with a weak D call TRBD1 (6 bases). The CDR3 runs 14 residues. Germline V lookup: CDR1 ENHRY, CDR2 SYGVKD. Trimming cost V 3 bases and J 8 bases, with 16 bases left between them.